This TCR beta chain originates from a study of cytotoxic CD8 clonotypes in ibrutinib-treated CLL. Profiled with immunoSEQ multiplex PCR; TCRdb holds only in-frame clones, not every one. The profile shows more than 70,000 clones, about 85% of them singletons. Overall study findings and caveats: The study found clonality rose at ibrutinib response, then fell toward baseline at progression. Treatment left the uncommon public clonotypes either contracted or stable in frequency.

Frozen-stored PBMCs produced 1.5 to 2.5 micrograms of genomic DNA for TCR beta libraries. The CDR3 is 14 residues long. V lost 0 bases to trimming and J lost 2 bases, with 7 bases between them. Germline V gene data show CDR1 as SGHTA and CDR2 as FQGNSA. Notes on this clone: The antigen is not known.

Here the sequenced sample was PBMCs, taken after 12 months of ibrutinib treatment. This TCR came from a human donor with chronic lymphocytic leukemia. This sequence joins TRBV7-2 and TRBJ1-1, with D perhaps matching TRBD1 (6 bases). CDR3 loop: CASSLAGHNTEAFF. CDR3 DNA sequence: TGTGCCAGCAGCTTAGCGGGACACAACACTGAAGCTTTCTTT. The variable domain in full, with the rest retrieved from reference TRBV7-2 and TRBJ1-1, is GAGVSQSPSNKVTEKGKDVELRCDPISGHTALYWYRQSLGQGLEFLIYFQGNSAPDKSGLPSDRFSAERTGGSVSTLTIQRTQQEDSAVYLCASSLAGHNTEAFFGQGTRLTVV.